This T cell receptor (beta chain) stems from a study of shared clonotypes between healthy human individuals. The protocol was immunoSEQ multiplex PCR, while the TCRdb copy is restricted to in-frame clones and leaves out a portion. The sample lists 850,000 to 1,200,000 clones; more than 65% were seen once. With regard to this clone: The antigen is unknown.

This CDR3 is built from 15 residues. Trimming at V came to 5 bases and at J to 3 bases, leaving 6 bases not matched to a gene. CDR1 is GTSNPN and CDR2 is SVGIG in the germline V gene (reference sequence). The investigators split CD4+ cells into a CD45RA+ naive subset and a CD45RA-negative memory subset. The study's findings and limits: The study generally estimated greater richness for naive than memory subsets.

The sample taken for sequencing was memory CD4+ T cells sorted from blood. Sample subset: CD45RA-negative fraction. This sequence joins TRBV30 and TRBJ2-1; 11 bases align to TRBD2. The sequence was obtained from a man aged 18 to 29 in good health. DNA of the CDR3: TGTGCCTGGGAGGCCGGACTAGCGGGCTACAATGAGCAGTTCTTC. This sequence encodes CAWEAGLAGYNEQFF.